This is a list of T cell receptor beta chains from one sample in a study of blood T cell repertoires in COVID-19. Sequenced by immunoSEQ multiplex PCR; TCRdb stores in-frame clones only, minus some. The sample includes a few hundred thousand clones, approximately 90% of them seen just once. Input material: peripheral blood. These receptors all stem from a woman aged 25 to 39 with COVID-19, enrolled during active disease. The CDR3 runs from the conserved cysteine through the conserved F or W. Each record gives: J gene, V gene, D gene, clone size, CDR3 protein, CDR3 DNA. The D gene is left open where the match is weak. Some rows have no size entry. The others give once, few or many, or a class for an expanded clone.

TRBJ1-2	TRBV25-1	TRBD1	NA	CASSGGTGAFSGYTF	TGTGCCAGCAGTGGGGGGACAGGGGCATTCAGTGGCTACACCTTC
TRBJ1-4	TRBV5-4	NA	NA	CASSDDLVMANEKLFF	TGTGCCAGCAGCGATGACCTAGTGATGGCTAATGAAAAACTGTTTTTT
TRBJ2-1	TRBV5-1	NA	NA	CASSSTGTPNNEQFF	TGCGCCAGCAGCTCAACCGGGACTCCAAACAATGAGCAGTTCTTC
TRBJ1-1	TRBV30	NA	once	CAWSFIQGTEAFF	TGTGCCTGGAGTTTTATCCAGGGGACTGAAGCTTTCTTT
TRBJ2-2	TRBV7-3	NA	NA	CASRPSGYTGELFF	TGTGCCAGCAGACCCAGCGGGTACACCGGGGAGCTGTTTTTT
TRBJ1-2	TRBV5-5	TRBD1	NA	CASTRQGAGYTF	TGTGCCAGCACCAGACAGGGGGCCGGCTACACCTTC
TRBJ1-6	TRBV3-1/TRBV3-2	NA	NA	CASSQEIWRGNSPLHF	TGTGCCAGCAGCCAAGAGATTTGGCGGGGGAATTCACCCCTCCACTTT
TRBJ1-5	TRBV3-1/TRBV3-2	NA	few	CASSQDPRGSNQPQHF	TGTGCCAGCAGCCAAGATCCGAGAGGTTCCAATCAGCCCCAGCATTTT
TRBJ2-1	TRBV20-1	TRBD2	NA	CSASGTSVGNEQFF	TGCAGTGCTAGTGGGACTAGCGTGGGCAATGAGCAGTTCTTC
TRBJ1-3	TRBV5-1	TRBD1	NA	CASTTGGSGNTIYF	TGCGCCAGCACGACAGGGGGCTCTGGAAACACCATATATTTT
TRBJ1-1	TRBV18	TRBD1	once	CASSLRQGSGTEAFF	TGTGCCAGCTCACTACGACAGGGTAGTGGCACTGAAGCTTTCTTT
TRBJ1-1	TRBV19	TRBD1	NA	CASTGDRATEAFF	TGTGCCAGTACCGGGGACAGGGCCACTGAAGCTTTCTTT
TRBJ2-7	TRBV27	TRBD2	NA	CASSFGGVDEQYF	TGTGCCAGCAGTTTCGGGGGGGTCGACGAGCAGTACTTC
TRBJ1-5	TRBV30	NA	few	CAWSVGTLMGQPQHF	TGTGCCTGGAGTGTAGGGACACTCATGGGTCAGCCCCAGCATTTT
TRBJ1-1	TRBV5-6	TRBD1	NA	CVSEVDRGPTEAFF	TGTGTGTCCGAAGTAGACAGGGGGCCCACTGAAGCTTTCTTT
TRBJ1-2	TRBV7-2	NA	NA	CASSFEMEGYTF	TGTGCCAGCAGCTTCGAGATGGAGGGCTACACCTTC
TRBJ2-5	TRBV5-1	NA	NA	CASSFGSQETQYF	TGCGCCAGCAGCTTCGGGTCACAAGAGACCCAGTACTTC
TRBJ2-3	TRBV27	TRBD2	NA	CASSPEGRGGTDTQYF	TGTGCCAGCAGTCCCGAGGGGAGGGGTGGCACAGATACGCAGTATTTT
TRBJ1-2	TRBV4-2	NA	few	CASSQGGGPSNYGYTF	TGTGCCAGCAGCCAAGGTGGCGGGCCCTCTAACTATGGCTACACCTTC
TRBJ2-3	TRBV6-5	TRBD2	NA	CASSYGTSGATDTQYF	TGTGCCAGCAGTTACGGGACTAGCGGGGCCACAGATACGCAGTATTTT
TRBJ1-6	TRBV28	TRBD1	NA	CTSSLPDRGVNSPLHF	TGTACCAGCAGTTTACCGGACAGGGGTGTCAATTCACCCCTCCACTTT
TRBJ2-2	TRBV7-2	TRBD1	NA	CASSLQGVQAGELFF	TGTGCCAGCAGCTTACAGGGGGTCCAGGCCGGGGAGCTGTTTTTT
TRBJ2-7	TRBV11-3	NA	NA	CASSLGQEREQYF	TGTGCCAGCAGCCTGGGACAAGAAAGAGAGCAGTACTTC
TRBJ2-4	TRBV10-3	TRBD1	NA	CAISEFDRAVSKNIQYF	TGTGCCATCAGTGAGTTTGACAGGGCGGTATCCAAAAACATTCAGTACTTC
TRBJ2-5	TRBV3-1/TRBV3-2	TRBD2	NA	CASSQESGGAGETQYF	TGTGCCAGCAGCCAAGAAAGCGGGGGGGCCGGAGAGACCCAGTACTTC
TRBJ1-1	TRBV7-9	NA	NA	CARYPPTPHPEAFF	TGTGCCAGGTACCCCCCGACACCGCACCCTGAAGCTTTCTTT
TRBJ2-1	TRBV27	TRBD2	NA	CASSEYLASGGNEQFF	TGTGCCAGCAGTGAATATTTGGCTAGCGGGGGTAATGAGCAGTTCTTC
TRBJ1-1	TRBV18	NA	NA	CASSSGVFAEAFF	TGTGCCAGCTCGTCCGGGGTTTTCGCTGAAGCTTTCTTT
TRBJ2-1	TRBV10-1	TRBD2	NA	CASSPISGGPKEQFF	TGCGCCAGCAGTCCCATTTCGGGGGGGCCCAAGGAGCAGTTCTTC
TRBJ1-1	TRBV2	NA	NA	CASSDPYTEAFF	TGTGCCAGCAGTGATCCATACACTGAAGCTTTCTTT
TRBJ1-2	TRBV19	NA	NA	CATTRPGDPQGYTF	TGTGCCACCACACGTCCGGGGGACCCCCAAGGCTACACCTTC
TRBJ2-1	TRBV13	TRBD2	NA	CASSPTGTSGTSSYNEQFF	TGTGCCAGCAGCCCTACCGGGACTAGCGGGACGAGCTCCTACAATGAGCAGTTCTTC
TRBJ1-4	TRBV19	NA	NA	CASSIGGNEKLFF	TGTGCCAGTAGTATAGGCGGCAATGAAAAACTGTTTTTT
TRBJ1-6	TRBV24-1	TRBD1	NA	CATRAGGNSPLHF	TGTGCCACCAGAGCAGGGGGTAATTCACCCCTCCACTTT
TRBJ2-2	TRBV6-1	NA	NA	CASSEIDSNTGELFF	TGTGCCAGCAGTGAAATCGACAGTAACACCGGGGAGCTGTTTTTT
TRBJ2-3	TRBV7-2	TRBD2	NA	CASSLWSSGGTSTDTQYF	TGTGCCAGCAGCTTATGGTCTAGCGGGGGAACTAGCACAGATACGCAGTATTTT
TRBJ2-3	TRBV9	TRBD2	NA	CASSVAGTSMGTQYF	TGTGCCAGCAGCGTAGCTGGGACTAGCATGGGTACGCAGTATTTT
TRBJ2-3	TRBV7-9	TRBD1	NA	CASSSDRDTDTQYF	TGTGCCAGCAGCTCGGACAGGGACACAGATACGCAGTATTTT
TRBJ1-2	TRBV3-1/TRBV3-2	NA	NA	CASSQAKSGNGYTF	TGTGCCAGCAGCCAAGCGAAGTCAGGGAATGGCTACACCTTC
TRBJ1-2	TRBV6-5	NA	once	CASSYSRGSYGYTF	TGTGCCAGCAGTTACTCACGGGGGAGCTATGGCTACACCTTC
TRBJ2-6	TRBV4-2	TRBD1	NA	CASSPTGAGANVLTF	TGTGCCAGCAGCCCTACAGGGGCTGGGGCCAACGTCCTGACTTTC